These 16 T cell receptor beta chains were sequenced from one sample in a study of blood T cells in healthy people across ages (dated by TCRdb to between 2015 and 2016). The library relied on 5' RACE. Sequencing was carried out with an Illumina HiSeq 2500. The second PCR ran for roughly 7 to 11 cycles and used a J-beta primer mix along with a sample-barcoded 5' primer. TCRdb reanalyzed the raw reads on its own, using fastp at Q25 for trimming and MiXCR for clone calling, and kept in-frame beta chains. Under each unique CDR3 protein, matching rows form one entry showing the most common genes and DNA. Counted in this sample were 700,000 to 850,000 distinct CDR3 sequences; 40% to 65% of them appeared once. The ten largest clones take up 40% to 50% of the sample. The sequenced material came from blood. The receptors originated from an elderly man in good health.

On this clonotype itself: One end of the junction is discordant with germline, which a read error may explain. The chain combines TRBV6-2 or TRBV6-3 with TRBJ2-6; TRBD1 aligns across 9 bases. CDR1 is MNHEY and CDR2 is SVGEGT in the germline V gene. The CDR3 length is 17 residues. CDR3 region: CASSYHTGGAGASVLTF. In nucleotides, the CDR3 is TGTGCCAGCAGTTACCACACAGGGGGCGCCGGGGCCAGCGTCCTGACTTTC.

The gene calls are TRBV20-1 and TRBJ2-7; TRBD1 matches at 10 bases. Germline V lookup: CDR1 DFQATT, CDR2 SNEGSKA (reference sequence). The CDR3 runs to 16 residues. V lost 4 bases to trimming and J lost 3 bases; unmatched junction nucleotides: 12. CDR3 sequence reads: CSATLSVRTGGYEQYF. In DNA, the CDR3 is TGCAGTGCTACGCTATCAGTCCGGACAGGGGGCTACGAGCAGTACTTC.

The chain recombines TRBV5-1 with TRBJ2-7; possibly TRBD2 for D (5 bases). There are 16 residues in the CDR3. Trimming took 4 bases from V and 2 from J, leaving 19 bases between them. Germline values: CDR1 SGHRS, CDR2 YFSETQ. The DNA for the CDR3 is TGCGCCAGCAGCCACTGGTCGAGGGTTGTACCCTACGAGCAGTACTTC. Its translation: CASSHWSRVVPYEQYF.

This clonotype was recorded a few times. This rearrangement joins TRBV11-3 to TRBJ2-2, with D unclear. This CDR3 is 13 amino acids long. In germline, CDR1 is SGHNT, CDR2 YENEEA. Trimming took off 5 bases at V and 6 bases at J, with 10 bases between the two ends. The CDR3 bases are TGTGCCAGCAGCCCCCTGGCGGCCGGGGAGCTGTTTTTT. Protein: CASSPLAAGELFF.

This clonotype was observed at least ten times. The junction shows a germline mismatch at one end, possibly a read error. V usage is TRBV5-1 and J usage is TRBJ2-7, with 11 bases identical to TRBD1. The germline V gene encodes CDR1 SGHRS and CDR2 YFSETQ. The CDR3 totals 14 residues. This CDR3 is CASSLGQGGYEQYF. CDR3 in DNA: TGTGCCAGCAGTTTGGGACAGGGGGGCTACGAGCAGTACTTC. Full variable domain (remainder filled in from reference TRBV5-1 and TRBJ2-7): KAGVTQTPRYLIKTRGQQVTLSCSPISGHRSVSWYQQTPGQGLQFLFEYFSETQRNKGNFPGRFSGRQFSNSRSEMNVSTLELGDSALYLCASSLGQGGYEQYFGPGTRLTVT.

This clonotype was seen at least ten times. The rearrangement links TRBV29-1 to TRBJ2-1; D remains ambiguous. V was pared by 6 bases and J by 7 bases, with 13 bases between. CDR1 SQVTM and CDR2 ANQGSEA come from the germline V gene. This CDR3 is 12 amino acids long. In DNA form, the CDR3 reads TGCAGCGTCAAGGGCGCTGGAAATGAGCAGTTCTTC. It specifies CSVKGAGNEQFF.

The J gene is TRBJ2-1, the V gene TRBV3-1; maybe TRBD2 (5 bases). Trimming stripped 1 base from V and 5 bases from J, with 6 bases between. From germline, CDR1 is LGHDT and CDR2 YNNKEL (reference sequence). The CDR3 contains 13 residues. The CDR3 sequence: CASSQAGNNEQFF. The DNA for the CDR3 is TGTGCCAGCAGCCAAGCGGGGAACAATGAGCAGTTCTTC.

Only a few counts were recorded for this clonotype. The junction departs from the called germline gene at one end, perhaps through a read error. This chain uses TRBV5-1 with TRBJ2-1; 9 nucleotides align to TRBD2. CDR3 size: 13 residues. Per germline, CDR1 SGHRS and CDR2 YFSETQ. CDR3 in amino acids: CASSLAGVNEQFF. As DNA, the CDR3 is TGTGCCAGCAGTTTAGCGGGAGTCAATGAGCAGTTCTTC. The full variable domain, rest sourced from reference TRBV5-1 and TRBJ2-1, is KAGVTQTPRYLIKTRGQQVTLSCSPISGHRSVSWYQQTPGQGLQFLFEYFSETQRNKGNFPGRFSGRQFSNSRSEMNVSTLELGDSALYLCASSLAGVNEQFFGPGTRLTVL.

The chain has TRBV20-1 and TRBJ2-7; D remains unclear. Per germline, CDR1 DFQATT and CDR2 SNEGSKA (reference sequence). V lost 4 bases and J 5 bases, leaving 9 bases between the germline ends. The CDR3 has 11 residues. The CDR3 is CSAILRNEQYF. CDR3 in DNA: TGCAGTGCTATCCTCAGGAACGAGCAGTACTTC.

The chain couples TRBV7-9 to TRBJ2-1; tentative D call: TRBD2 (5 bases). Trimming took 5 bases from V and 12 from J, leaving 14 bases between them. Germline V gene data show CDR1 as SEHNR and CDR2 as FQNEAQ (reference sequence). CDR3 length: 12 amino acids. CDR3 coding DNA: TGTGCCAGCAGCCCTACGGGGTATGGGCAGTTCTTC. Residues: CASSPTGYGQFF.

The J gene is TRBJ2-1, the V gene TRBV7-9; tentatively, D is TRBD2 (6 bases). CDR3 length equals 16 residues. V lost 2 bases to trimming and J lost 9 bases, with 20 bases between them. The germline V gene encodes CDR1 SEHNR and CDR2 FQNEAQ (reference sequence). CDR3 nucleotides: TGTGCCAGCAGCTTACCACTAGCATCAGGCGCGGGTGAGCAGTTCTTC. Protein product: CASSLPLASGAGEQFF.

The chain employs TRBV20-1 and TRBJ2-7; D might be TRBD1 or TRBD2, each matching 5 bases. Trimming cost V 2 bases and J 2 bases, with 13 bases left between them. The CDR3 has 14 residues. Germline V gene sequence: CDR1 DFQATT, CDR2 SNEGSKA (reference sequence). CDR3 protein: CSARRRWGTYEQYF. As DNA, the CDR3 is TGCAGTGCTAGACGTCGATGGGGGACCTACGAGCAGTACTTC.

V gene TRBV29-1 combines with J gene TRBJ1-1; TRBD1 matches 7 bases. Germline V gives CDR1 SQVTM, CDR2 ANQGSEA. The CDR3 is 14 residues long. With V trimmed by 4 bases and J by 1 base, 6 bases remained unmatched. The CDR3, as DNA: TGCAGCGTTGGACAGGGAGGTTCGAACACTGAAGCTTTCTTT. It yields the protein CSVGQGGSNTEAFF.

V usage is TRBV6-2 or TRBV6-3 and J usage is TRBJ2-1; tentatively, D is TRBD2 (5 bases). The CDR3 extends over 16 amino acids. Germline CDR1 is MNHEY and CDR2 is SVGEGT. V was pared by 2 bases and J by 1 base, with 12 bases between. The CDR3 nucleotides read TGTGCCAGCAGTTACGGACTCACCTCATCCTACAATGAGCAGTTCTTC. Amino acid sequence: CASSYGLTSSYNEQFF.

The V call is TRBV20-1, the J call TRBJ2-3; the match to TRBD2 covers 8 bases. The CDR3 spans 12 residues. With V trimmed by 3 bases and J by 14 bases, 10 bases remained unmatched. Germline V lookup: CDR1 DFQATT, CDR2 SNEGSKA (reference sequence). CDR3 in amino acids: CSARGLGGYAYF. Written as DNA, the CDR3 is TGCAGTGCTAGGGGACTAGGGGGATACGCGTATTTT.

This clonotype has a handful of counts. The DNA for the CDR3 is TGTGCCAGCAGCCGAGGGGGTTCCGGGGAGACCCAGTACTTC. Its translation is CASSRGGSGETQYF. J is TRBJ2-5 and V is TRBV7-3; D might be TRBD1 (6 bases). Germline CDR1 reads SGHTA; CDR2 reads FQGTGA. This CDR3 contains 14 residues. V lost 5 bases and J lost 5, with 15 bases in between.